This T cell receptor (beta chain) was captured by sequencing in a study of T cell changes during pregnancy in multiple sclerosis. Germline-derived CDR1 and CDR2 are MNHEY and SMNVEV (reference sequence). This CDR3 has 18 amino acids. V lost 0 bases, J lost 4 bases, and 3 bases stayed unmatched. Clones were sequenced by immunoSEQ multiplex PCR, and TCRdb holds only the in-frame ones, with some missing. The data contain about 20,000 clones, 88% of them singletons. This chain links TRBV27 with TRBJ2-2; 15 nucleotides match TRBD2. This receptor was obtained from a female donor in good health, enrolled as a control in a pregnancy study. Sequencing used CD8+ T cells from peripheral blood mononuclear cells, obtained after pregnancy. The CDR3 spells CASSLSGLAGGPTGELFF. CDR3 in DNA: TGTGCCAGCAGTTTATCGGGACTAGCGGGAGGACCCACCGGGGAGCTGTTTTTT.